The 14 T cell receptor beta chains listed next were all sequenced from one sample in a study of CD8 T cells in Susac syndrome. It was with random hexamers that 0.5 to 1 ug RNA was reverse transcribed. TCRdb re-analysed the immunoSEQ multiplex PCR reads in MiXCR, keeping a single row per CDR3 protein. The top ten clones hold 0.12% of a sample with around 190,000 distinct CDR3 sequences, 85% to 95% of them seen once. Sequenced: CD4+ T cells from PBMCs. All receptors derive from a human donor with Susac syndrome.

This clonotype has only one observation. V usage is TRBV29-1 and J usage is TRBJ2-7; possibly TRBD1 for D (7 bases). Germline CDR1 is SQVTM and CDR2 is ANQGSEA. Trimming shortened V by 3 bases and J by 3 bases, and 12 bases separated the two germline ends. The CDR3 length is 13 residues. The CDR3 sequence: CSVERDRGYEQYF. The CDR3 DNA follows: TGCAGCGTTGAGCGGGACAGAGGCTACGAGCAGTACTTC.

The CDR3 DNA reads TGTGCCAGCAGCTTAATGGCAGTAGGGAAGGAAAAACTGTTTTTT. It is translated as CASSLMAVGKEKLFF. The chain employs TRBV7-8 and TRBJ1-4, with D unclear. The CDR3 has 15 residues. Trimming removed 2 bases at V and 8 bases at J, with 15 bases between. The germline V gene has CDR1 SGHVS and CDR2 FQNEAQ. Filled out from reference TRBV7-8 and TRBJ1-4, the complete variable domain reads GAGVSQSPRYKVAKRGQDVALRCDPISGHVSLFWYQQALGQGPEFLTYFQNEAQLDKSGLPSDRFFAERPEGSVSTLKIQRTQQEDSAVYLCASSLMAVGKEKLFFGSGTQLSVL.

V is TRBV20-1 and J is TRBJ1-6; 7 bases agree with TRBD1. The CDR3 has 17 residues. Germline V CDR1 and CDR2: DFQATT, SNEGSKA (reference sequence). V gave up 6 bases and J gave up 1 base; unmatched junction bases: 12. Here the CDR3 DNA reads TGCAGTGCCGCCGACAGGGATAAGCCGTCCTATAATTCACCCCTCCACTTT. Protein product: CSAADRDKPSYNSPLHF.

J is TRBJ2-3 and V is TRBV13; 9 bases are a match to TRBD1. This CDR3 has 13 amino acids. V was clipped by 6 bases and J by 6 bases; unmatched bases: 4. Per germline, CDR1 PRHDT and CDR2 FYEKMQ (reference sequence). CDR3 DNA: TGTGCCAGCAGTTACGGACAGGGGGATACGCAGTATTTT. Encoded protein: CASSYGQGDTQYF.

The V gene is TRBV7-6, the J gene TRBJ2-3, with 8 nucleotides matching TRBD1. Germline V gives CDR1 SGHVS, CDR2 FNYEAQ. With V trimmed by 1 base and J by 6 bases, 6 bases remained unmatched. The CDR3 length is 15 residues. The CDR3 here is CASSLGTGSTDTQYF. CDR3 bases: TGTGCCAGCAGCTTAGGGACAGGGAGTACTGATACGCAGTATTTT.

This clonotype came up a few times. The chain recombines TRBV19 with TRBJ2-7; D is possibly TRBD1 or TRBD2 (5 bases each). V was pared by 3 bases and J by 0 bases, with 9 bases between. The CDR3 consists of 14 residues. CDR1 is LNHDA, CDR2 SQIVND, per germline (reference sequence). CDR3 amino acids: CASSIGGSSYEQYF. CDR3 sequence (DNA): TGTGCCAGTAGTATTGGGGGTAGCTCCTACGAGCAGTACTTC.

This clonotype has only one observation. Germline and junction disagree at one end, which may indicate a read error. The chain combines TRBV5-4 with TRBJ1-2; TRBD1 aligns across 7 bases. Germline loops: CDR1 SGHNT, CDR2 YYREEE (reference sequence). This CDR3 is 11 amino acids long. The CDR3 region is CASSDGTAGVF. CDR3 in DNA: TGTGCCAGCAGCGACGGGACAGCCGGAGTATTC.

This clonotype was recorded only once. The chain links TRBV20-1 to TRBJ1-1, with a possible D match to TRBD1 (5 bases). From germline, CDR1 is DFQATT and CDR2 SNEGSKA (reference sequence). Trimming cost V 3 bases and J 1 base, with 18 bases left between them. This CDR3 spans 16 amino acids. CDR3 sequence reads: CSASAAGTSRNTEAFF. The CDR3 region has the DNA TGCAGTGCTAGCGCGGCAGGGACCTCGAGGAACACTGAAGCTTTCTTT.

DNA of the CDR3: TGTGCCAGCAGCGCCTGGAGGGACAGACAAGAGACCCAGTACTTC. As protein: CASSAWRDRQETQYF. V and J are TRBV7-2 and TRBJ2-5; D perhaps matches TRBD1 (7 bases). Germline CDR1 SGHTA, CDR2 FQGNSA. V gave up 5 bases and J gave up 2 bases, with 15 bases separating them. The CDR3 is 15 amino acids.

This rearrangement joins TRBV3-1 to TRBJ2-2; D is undetermined. V was pared by 4 bases and J by 0 bases, with 9 bases between. This CDR3 is built from 15 residues. The germline CDR1 and CDR2 sequences are LGHDT and YNNKEL (reference sequence). The CDR3 DNA reads as TGTGCCAGCAGCCCAAGTGAGACGAACACCGGGGAGCTGTTTTTT. This translates into CASSPSETNTGELFF.

The chain links TRBV15 to TRBJ1-2; no clear D gene. The germline V and J ends were trimmed by 0 bases and 3 bases, with 5 bases remaining between them. The CDR3 is 13 residues long. Per the germline V gene, CDR1 is LNHNV and CDR2 is YYDKDF (reference sequence). The CDR3 DNA is TGTGCCACCAGCAGAGATCCCCACTATGGCTACACCTTC. Amino acids: CATSRDPHYGYTF.

This chain links TRBV5-1 with TRBJ1-4; D gene ambiguous. The CDR3 consists of 14 residues. Trimming stripped 4 bases from V and 3 bases from J, with 10 bases between. Germline V gene lookup returns CDR1 SGHRS and CDR2 YFSETQ. Here the CDR3 reads CASSDDIANEKLFF. CDR3 nucleotide sequence: TGCGCCAGCAGCGACGACATCGCTAATGAAAAACTGTTTTTT.

V and J are TRBV24-1 and TRBJ1-6; D is ambiguous. CDR1 and CDR2 (germline): KGHDR, SFDVKD. The CDR3 is 12 residues long. V was shortened by 12 bases and J by 11 bases, with 16 bases between the two germline ends. CDR3 nucleotides: TGTGCCGCCCTCCGGACCGGACCACCCCTCCACTTT. Protein: CAALRTGPPLHF.

The V gene is TRBV29-1, the J gene TRBJ1-2; possibly TRBD1 for D (5 bases). CDR1 SQVTM and CDR2 ANQGSEA come from the germline V gene. The CDR3 runs 14 residues. The V end was cut by 2 bases, the J end by 1 base, with 11 bases between. This CDR3 reads CSVEPGHFNYGYTF. For the CDR3, the DNA is TGCAGCGTTGAACCCGGACACTTTAACTATGGCTACACCTTC. Supplemented by reference TRBV29-1 and TRBJ1-2, the full variable domain reads SAVISQKPSRDICQRGTSLTIQCQVDSQVTMMFWYRQQPGQSLTLIATANQGSEATYESGFVIDKFPISRPNLTFSTLTVSNMSPEDSSIYLCSVEPGHFNYGYTFGSGTRLTVV.